The TCR beta chain described here comes from a study of T cell repertoires in cytomegalovirus infection. Study context: Public TCR beta signatures provided an indication of both CMV infection and a matching HLA type. Study findings and constraints: The study found HLA-C-restricted CMV-specific TCR beta clonotypes dominating the ex vivo response. Cumulative public TCR beta family frequency identified carriers of CMV plus the relevant HLA.

Germline CDR1 reads SGHTA; CDR2 reads FQGNSA. Trimming took off 4 bases at V and 0 bases at J, with 7 bases between the two ends. This CDR3 region has 13 residues. TCRdb independently ran MiXCR on the reads; one entry per CDR3 protein. This sample has around 280,000 distinct CDR3 sequences, with about 13% found just once. In its sample, this clonotype was seen many times. Its cognate antigen is unknown. Sequencing was done on a sample of PBMCs. The chain recombines TRBV7-2 with TRBJ2-7, with D hard to call. This TCR came from a human donor in good health (CMV status not recorded). Some clones in this sample may be carry-over from other donors' samples. Here the CDR3 reads CASSSVSSYEQYF. CDR3 DNA: TGTGCCAGCAGCTCCGTTAGCTCCTACGAGCAGTACTTC.